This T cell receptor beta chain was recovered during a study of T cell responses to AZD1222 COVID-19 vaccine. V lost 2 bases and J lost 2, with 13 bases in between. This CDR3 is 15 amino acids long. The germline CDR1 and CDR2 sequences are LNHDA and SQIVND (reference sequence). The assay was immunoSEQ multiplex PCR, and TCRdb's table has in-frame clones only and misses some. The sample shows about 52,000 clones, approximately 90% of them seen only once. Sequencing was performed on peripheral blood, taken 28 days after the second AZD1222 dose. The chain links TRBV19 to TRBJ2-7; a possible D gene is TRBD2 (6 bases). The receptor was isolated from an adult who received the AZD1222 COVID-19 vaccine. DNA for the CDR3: TGTGCCAGTAGTATAATCGGTTCGGGGGCCTACGAGCAGTACTTC. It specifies CASSIIGSGAYEQYF.